Listed below are T cell receptor beta chains from one sample, sequenced in a study of T cells in Graves' hyperthyroidism and ophthalmopathy. TCRdb called the multiplex PCR reads again in MiXCR, with one record for every CDR3 protein. The sample contains around 620,000 distinct CDR3 sequences, under 60% of which appear only once. The sample was peripheral blood or thyroid tissue (not recorded which). The source is an adult woman with Graves' disease, either hyperthyroidism or ophthalmopathy (not recorded which). Both conserved end residues are part of each CDR3. The order of the fields is D gene, clone size, J gene, V gene, CDR3 protein, CDR3 DNA. The D gene is left open where the match is weak. The size of a clone is reported for some rows only, either as once, few or many, or as a class for expanded clones.

D gene: -; clone size: -; J gene: TRBJ1-5; V gene: TRBV29-1; CDR3 protein: CSVVVTGPRGSQPQHF; CDR3 DNA: TGCAGCGTTGTAGTCACAGGTCCGAGAGGCAGTCAGCCCCAGCATTTT
D gene: TRBD2; clone size: many; J gene: TRBJ2-7; V gene: TRBV7-9; CDR3 protein: CASSGGWSGRTYEQYF; CDR3 DNA: TGTGCCAGCAGCGGGGGGTGGAGCGGGAGGACCTACGAGCAGTACTTC
D gene: -; clone size: many; J gene: TRBJ2-7; V gene: TRBV9; CDR3 protein: CASSVRGGSYEQYF; CDR3 DNA: TGTGCCAGCAGCGTCCGAGGGGGCTCCTACGAGCAGTACTTC
D gene: -; clone size: few; J gene: TRBJ1-6; V gene: TRBV30; CDR3 protein: CAWTNRRLEKTNSPLHF; CDR3 DNA: TGTGCCTGGACGAATAGGAGGCTGGAAAAAACAAATTCACCCCTCCACTTT
D gene: TRBD1; clone size: few; J gene: TRBJ1-5; V gene: TRBV7-9; CDR3 protein: CASSLGAGGVEHF; CDR3 DNA: TGTGCCAGCAGCTTAGGGGCAGGGGGCGTTGAGCATTTT
D gene: -; clone size: few; J gene: TRBJ1-6; V gene: TRBV6-5; CDR3 protein: CASSQQGSHSPLHF; CDR3 DNA: TGTGCCAGCAGTCAGCAGGGGAGTCATTCACCCCTCCACTTT
D gene: -; clone size: -; J gene: TRBJ1-1; V gene: TRBV7-9; CDR3 protein: CASSQRMEVVF; CDR3 DNA: TGTGCCAGCAGCCAAAGGATGGAGGTGGTCTTT
D gene: -; clone size: -; J gene: TRBJ1-5; V gene: TRBV12-3/TRBV12-4; CDR3 protein: CASSPRGVEGQPQHF; CDR3 DNA: TGTGCCAGCAGTCCCCGGGGTGTGGAGGGTCAGCCCCAGCATTTT
D gene: -; clone size: many; J gene: TRBJ2-2; V gene: TRBV7-3; CDR3 protein: CASSRGRGAGELFF; CDR3 DNA: TGTGCCAGCAGCAGAGGCAGGGGTGCCGGGGAGCTGTTTTTT
D gene: TRBD2; clone size: many; J gene: TRBJ2-7; V gene: TRBV20-1; CDR3 protein: CSARDVVAGEQYF; CDR3 DNA: TGCAGTGCTAGAGATGTCGTAGCGGGGGAGCAGTACTTC
D gene: -; clone size: -; J gene: TRBJ1-5; V gene: TRBV19; CDR3 protein: CASSIQVSSNQPQHF; CDR3 DNA: TGTGCCAGTAGTATCCAGGTAAGTAGCAATCAGCCCCAGCATTTT
D gene: TRBD1; clone size: -; J gene: TRBJ1-6; V gene: TRBV7-9; CDR3 protein: CASSYRQGYNSPLHF; CDR3 DNA: TGTGCCAGCAGCTACCGACAGGGCTATAATTCACCCCTCCACTTT
D gene: TRBD2; clone size: many; J gene: TRBJ2-2; V gene: TRBV2; CDR3 protein: CASSASGRSTGELFF; CDR3 DNA: TGTGCCAGCAGCGCTAGCGGGAGGTCCACCGGGGAGCTGTTTTTT
D gene: -; clone size: -; J gene: TRBJ2-7; V gene: TRBV28; CDR3 protein: CASNPSGVSYEQYF; CDR3 DNA: TGTGCCAGCAACCCTTCGGGGGTCTCCTACGAGCAGTACTTC
D gene: TRBD1; clone size: -; J gene: TRBJ2-1; V gene: TRBV7-3; CDR3 protein: CASSFTLDRADEQFF; CDR3 DNA: TGTGCCAGCAGCTTCACCTTGGACAGGGCTGATGAGCAGTTCTTC
D gene: -; clone size: -; J gene: TRBJ2-2; V gene: TRBV13; CDR3 protein: CASSLDDVPTKWELFF; CDR3 DNA: TGTGCCAGCAGCCTCGACGACGTCCCAACCAAGTGGGAGCTGTTTTTT
D gene: -; clone size: -; J gene: TRBJ2-5; V gene: TRBV11-2; CDR3 protein: CASSLAEGTETQYF; CDR3 DNA: TGTGCCAGCAGCTTAGCTGAGGGGACTGAGACCCAGTACTTC
D gene: -; clone size: -; J gene: TRBJ2-7; V gene: TRBV6-4; CDR3 protein: CASSKPGAGYEQYF; CDR3 DNA: TGTGCCAGCAGTAAACCCGGGGCTGGATACGAGCAGTACTTC
D gene: -; clone size: few; J gene: TRBJ1-4; V gene: TRBV6-5; CDR3 protein: CASSDSKLGEKLFF; CDR3 DNA: TGTGCCAGCAGTGACAGCAAACTAGGTGAAAAACTGTTTTTT
D gene: -; clone size: many; J gene: TRBJ1-1; V gene: TRBV4-1; CDR3 protein: CASRKQAPPEAFF; CDR3 DNA: TGCGCCAGCAGGAAACAGGCTCCTCCTGAAGCTTTCTTT
D gene: -; clone size: few; J gene: TRBJ2-3; V gene: TRBV15; CDR3 protein: CATSRDSASTDTQYF; CDR3 DNA: TGTGCCACCAGCAGAGATTCGGCTAGCACAGATACGCAGTATTTT
D gene: TRBD1; clone size: -; J gene: TRBJ1-3; V gene: TRBV20-1; CDR3 protein: CSATDRVQGNTIYF; CDR3 DNA: TGCAGTGCCACTGACAGGGTGCAAGGAAACACCATATATTTT
D gene: TRBD1; clone size: once; J gene: TRBJ2-1; V gene: TRBV24-1; CDR3 protein: CATSGTVNEQFF; CDR3 DNA: TGTGCCACCTCCGGGACAGTTAATGAGCAGTTCTTC
D gene: -; clone size: few; J gene: TRBJ2-7; V gene: TRBV14; CDR3 protein: CASSQGLQYEQYF; CDR3 DNA: TGTGCCAGCAGCCAAGGTCTTCAGTACGAGCAGTACTTC
D gene: -; clone size: many; J gene: TRBJ2-2; V gene: TRBV2; CDR3 protein: CASGQGSLAGELFF; CDR3 DNA: TGTGCCAGCGGGCAGGGGAGCCTAGCCGGGGAGCTGTTTTTT
D gene: -; clone size: many; J gene: TRBJ2-7; V gene: TRBV7-9; CDR3 protein: CASSLMNGDYEQYF; CDR3 DNA: TGTGCCAGCAGCTTAATGAACGGCGACTACGAGCAGTACTTC
D gene: -; clone size: -; J gene: TRBJ1-1; V gene: TRBV4-2; CDR3 protein: CASTLPSGNTEAFF; CDR3 DNA: TGTGCCAGCACCCTCCCCTCGGGGAACACTGAAGCTTTCTTT
D gene: -; clone size: once; J gene: TRBJ2-7; V gene: TRBV10-3; CDR3 protein: CAVRGGTYYEQYF; CDR3 DNA: TGTGCCGTCCGGGGAGGCACCTACTACGAGCAGTACTTC
D gene: -; clone size: many; J gene: TRBJ2-7; V gene: TRBV4-1; CDR3 protein: CASSRLEKTHYEQYF; CDR3 DNA: TGCGCCAGCAGCCGCCTGGAAAAAACCCACTACGAGCAGTACTTC
D gene: TRBD1; clone size: -; J gene: TRBJ1-1; V gene: TRBV20-1; CDR3 protein: CSAGEGTGGAFF; CDR3 DNA: TGCAGTGCTGGGGAAGGGACAGGGGGAGCTTTCTTT
D gene: -; clone size: few; J gene: TRBJ2-3; V gene: TRBV7-8; CDR3 protein: CASSRDSSTDTQYF; CDR3 DNA: TGTGCTAGCAGCCGGGACTCTAGCACAGATACGCAGTATTTT
D gene: -; clone size: many; J gene: TRBJ1-5; V gene: TRBV12-3/TRBV12-4; CDR3 protein: CASSLDISNQPQHF; CDR3 DNA: TGTGCCAGCAGTTTAGACATTAGCAATCAGCCCCAGCATTTT
D gene: -; clone size: few; J gene: TRBJ2-7; V gene: TRBV10-2; CDR3 protein: CASSPPAQGSSYEQYF; CDR3 DNA: TGTGCCAGCTCACCTCCGGCACAGGGTAGTTCCTACGAGCAGTACTTC
D gene: -; clone size: -; J gene: TRBJ2-7; V gene: TRBV20-1; CDR3 protein: CSARDSTDYEQYF; CDR3 DNA: TGCAGTGCTAGAGATTCGACAGACTACGAGCAGTACTTC
D gene: -; clone size: -; J gene: TRBJ1-5; V gene: TRBV11-2; CDR3 protein: CASSFVGGGNQPQHF; CDR3 DNA: TGTGCCAGCAGCTTTGTGGGGGGCGGCAATCAGCCCCAGCATTTT
D gene: TRBD1; clone size: few; J gene: TRBJ1-1; V gene: TRBV3-1; CDR3 protein: CASSLRQGSIGAFF; CDR3 DNA: TGTGCCAGCAGCCTAAGACAGGGTAGCATCGGAGCTTTCTTT
D gene: -; clone size: few; J gene: TRBJ2-2; V gene: TRBV28; CDR3 protein: CAILNTGTGELFF; CDR3 DNA: TGTGCCATCCTTAATACGGGCACCGGGGAGCTGTTTTTT
D gene: -; clone size: many; J gene: TRBJ1-1; V gene: TRBV6-5; CDR3 protein: CASSYFGRRNTEAFF; CDR3 DNA: TGTGCCAGCAGTTACTTCGGGAGGAGGAACACTGAAGCTTTCTTT
D gene: -; clone size: many; J gene: TRBJ2-6; V gene: TRBV2; CDR3 protein: CASSAPDAGANVLTF; CDR3 DNA: TGTGCCAGCAGTGCGCCAGACGCTGGGGCCAACGTCCTGACTTTC
D gene: TRBD1; clone size: many; J gene: TRBJ2-7; V gene: TRBV4-1; CDR3 protein: CASSPTGTGIYEQYF; CDR3 DNA: TGCGCCAGCAGCCCTACCGGGACAGGAATTTACGAGCAGTACTTC
D gene: -; clone size: few; J gene: TRBJ1-2; V gene: TRBV30; CDR3 protein: CAWSPLGLANYGYTF; CDR3 DNA: TGTGCCTGGAGTCCCCTCGGGTTAGCTAACTATGGCTACACCTTC
D gene: -; clone size: -; J gene: TRBJ1-2; V gene: TRBV2; CDR3 protein: CASSLQGRADGYTF; CDR3 DNA: TGTGCCAGCAGTCTACAGGGCCGCGCGGATGGCTACACCTTC
D gene: -; clone size: many; J gene: TRBJ1-5; V gene: TRBV30; CDR3 protein: CAWSEGSPNQPQHF; CDR3 DNA: TGTGCCTGGAGTGAAGGTAGCCCCAATCAGCCCCAGCATTTT
D gene: TRBD1; clone size: -; J gene: TRBJ2-5; V gene: TRBV10-3; CDR3 protein: CAIRGQGAETQYF; CDR3 DNA: TGTGCCATCAGGGGACAGGGGGCGGAGACCCAGTACTTC
D gene: -; clone size: -; J gene: TRBJ1-1; V gene: TRBV6-5; CDR3 protein: CAISQPQLVPEAFF; CDR3 DNA: TGTGCCATCAGCCAACCTCAGTTGGTCCCTGAAGCTTTCTTT
D gene: TRBD1; clone size: few; J gene: TRBJ1-5; V gene: TRBV18; CDR3 protein: CASSRQGLINQPQHF; CDR3 DNA: TGTGCCAGCTCACGACAGGGACTTATCAATCAGCCCCAGCATTTT
D gene: -; clone size: few; J gene: TRBJ1-5; V gene: TRBV20-1; CDR3 protein: CSARVGAGQPQHF; CDR3 DNA: TGCAGTGCTAGGGTTGGGGCCGGTCAGCCCCAGCATTTT
D gene: -; clone size: many; J gene: TRBJ2-7; V gene: TRBV7-9; CDR3 protein: CASSSRARTYEQYF; CDR3 DNA: TGTGCCAGCAGCTCCAGGGCCCGAACCTACGAGCAGTACTTC
D gene: TRBD1; clone size: many; J gene: TRBJ1-2; V gene: TRBV11-2; CDR3 protein: CASSPDRGGGYTF; CDR3 DNA: TGTGCCAGCAGCCCGGACAGGGGAGGTGGCTACACCTTC
D gene: -; clone size: -; J gene: TRBJ1-4; V gene: TRBV7-8; CDR3 protein: CASCTRDEKLFF; CDR3 DNA: TGTGCCAGCTGCACCAGAGATGAAAAACTGTTTTTT
D gene: -; clone size: many; J gene: TRBJ1-1; V gene: TRBV25-1; CDR3 protein: CASKGNTEAFF; CDR3 DNA: TGTGCCAGCAAGGGGAACACTGAAGCTTTCTTT
D gene: -; clone size: -; J gene: TRBJ1-6; V gene: TRBV10-1; CDR3 protein: CASSEGRSSPLHF; CDR3 DNA: TGCGCCAGCAGTGAGGGACGGAGTTCACCCCTCCACTTT